The clone carrying this TCR beta chain was counted ten times or more. The antigen remains undetermined. The germline CDR1 and CDR2 sequences are DFQATT and SNEGSKA (reference sequence). The V and J ends lost 4 bases and 0 bases respectively, with 10 bases between them. The CDR3 contains 15 residues. Based on clinical symptoms, serum thyroxine and TRAb, thyroid ultrasound and orbital computed tomography, diagnoses were reached. PBMCs stemmed from about 9.7 ml fresh peripheral blood. TCR beta CDR3 regions were amplified from RNA transcripts. Initially, a first-round RT-PCR of the TCR CDR3 employed the HTBI primer set. A single record per CDR3 protein comes from TCRdb applying MiXCR to the multiplex PCR reads. The top ten clones hold roughly 29% of a sample with fewer than 200,000 distinct CDR3 sequences, approximately 15% of them seen once. The sample comes from a study of T cells in Graves' hyperthyroidism and ophthalmopathy. Overall study results and limits: Most clonotypes expanded in thyroid above 0.001 were likewise present in blood. Ophthalmopathy cases were set apart from stable hyperthyroidism by a 13 V-J model.

The source material was blood. V and J are TRBV20-1 and TRBJ1-6, with D tentatively TRBD1 (5 bases). The clonotype was recovered from a woman in her fifties or sixties with Graves' hyperthyroidism. This CDR3 is CSAKQASSYNSPLHF. The CDR3 nucleotides are TGCAGTGCTAAACAGGCGAGCTCCTATAATTCACCCCTCCACTTT.